The 16 T cell receptor beta chains below all came from one sample that was sequenced in a study of blood T cell repertoires in COVID-19. This table comes from immunoSEQ multiplex PCR, and its TCRdb copy is limited to in-frame clones, with some not included. The table has roughly 180,000 clones, approximately 85% seen once. The sequencing input was peripheral blood. The receptor source for this set is an older woman with acute or convalescent COVID-19.

The chain is built from TRBV5-1 and TRBJ2-7; TRBD2 matches 9 bases. The V gene's germline CDR1 is SGHRS and CDR2 YFSETQ. V shed 3 bases, J shed 7 bases, and the junction held 11 bases outside the gene matches. The CDR3 runs 15 residues. CDR3 DNA sequence: TGCGCCAGCAGCTCTGGCGGGGGGGCCAGCTTAGAGCAGTACTTC. Translating it yields CASSSGGGASLEQYF. Filled out from reference TRBV5-1 and TRBJ2-7, the complete variable domain reads KAGVTQTPRYLIKTRGQQVTLSCSPISGHRSVSWYQQTPGQGLQFLFEYFSETQRNKGNFPGRFSGRQFSNSRSEMNVSTLELGDSALYLCASSSGGGASLEQYFGPGTRLTVT.

The chain uses TRBV7-3 and TRBJ2-7; D is unclear. V was trimmed by 2 bases and J by 0 bases, leaving 11 bases between them. Germline-derived CDR1 and CDR2 are SGHTA and FQGTGA. The CDR3 loop spans 15 amino acids. The CDR3 reads CASSLGGTSSYEQYF. In nucleotides, the CDR3 is TGTGCCAGCAGCTTAGGTGGCACCAGCTCCTACGAGCAGTACTTC.

The CDR3 is CASSPFLRQGGYTF. The CDR3 bases are TGTGCCAGCAGCCCCTTCCTAAGACAGGGCGGCTACACCTTC. V gene TRBV7-2 combines with J gene TRBJ1-2; 7 bases are shared with TRBD1. The V segment lost 5 bases and the J segment 8 bases; nucleotides outside the gene matches: 11. Germline V gene lookup returns CDR1 SGHTA and CDR2 FQGNSA. The CDR3 covers 14 residues. Supplemented by reference TRBV7-2 and TRBJ1-2, the full variable domain reads GAGVSQSPSNKVTEKGKDVELRCDPISGHTALYWYRQSLGQGLEFLIYFQGNSAPDKSGLPSDRFSAERTGGSVSTLTIQRTQQEDSAVYLCASSPFLRQGGYTFGSGTRLTVV.

The V call is TRBV12-5, the J call TRBJ1-6; the match to TRBD1 covers 7 bases. This CDR3 has 15 residues. The V gene's germline CDR1 is LGHNT and CDR2 FRNRAP. V shed 7 bases and J 7 bases; nucleotides not matched to a gene: 10. CDR3 protein: CASALRQGRNSPLHF. In nucleotides, the CDR3 is TGTGCTAGTGCCCTTAGACAGGGTCGAAATTCACCCCTCCACTTT. Based on the CDR3 plus reference TRBV12-5 and TRBJ1-6, the full variable domain is DARVTQTPRHKVTEMGQEVTMRCQPILGHNTVFWYRQTMMQGLELLAYFRNRAPLDDSGMPKDRFSAEMPDATLATLKIQPSEPRDSAVYFCASALRQGRNSPLHFGNGTRLTVT.

V and J are TRBV29-1 and TRBJ2-5; TRBD1 is a possible D gene (7 bases). Per the germline V gene, CDR1 is SQVTM and CDR2 is ANQGSEA. V was clipped by 2 bases and J by 1 base, with 26 bases between them. The length of the CDR3 is 19 residues. The CDR3 is CSVELAAGGLGLLQETQYF. Here the CDR3 DNA reads TGCAGCGTTGAACTAGCAGCAGGGGGACTTGGACTCCTCCAAGAGACCCAGTACTTC.

The chain couples TRBV9 to TRBJ2-5; a possible D gene is TRBD2 (5 bases). This CDR3 has 15 residues. V lost 3 bases and J lost 3, with 15 bases in between. Germline V gene data show CDR1 as SGDLS and CDR2 as YYNGEE. The CDR3 sequence: CASSESLSGEETQYF. As DNA, the CDR3 is TGTGCCAGCAGCGAATCCCTAAGCGGCGAAGAGACCCAGTACTTC.

J is TRBJ1-1 and V is TRBV5-5; possibly TRBD1 for D (5 bases). V was trimmed by 1 base and J by 3 bases, leaving 7 bases between them. CDR1 and CDR2 (germline): SGHKS, YYEKEE (reference sequence). The CDR3 spans 13 residues. The CDR3 loop reads CASSLLRDTEAFF. The CDR3 coding sequence is TGTGCCAGCAGCTTGCTCAGGGACACTGAAGCTTTCTTT.

This chain uses TRBV25-1 with TRBJ1-4; D possibly corresponds to TRBD1 (5 bases). V lost 3 bases to trimming and J lost 5 bases, with 16 bases between them. The CDR3 totals 16 residues. CDR1 is MGHDK and CDR2 is SYGVNS in the germline V gene. CDR3 nucleotides: TGTGCCAGCAGTGATCTCTATTCGGACAAAAATGAAAAACTGTTTTTT. This sequence encodes CASSDLYSDKNEKLFF.

The gene calls are TRBV7-3 and TRBJ2-1; 9 bases agree with TRBD2. This CDR3 contains 16 residues. CDR1 is SGHTA and CDR2 is FQGTGA in the germline V gene. J gave up 2 bases and V 5 bases, and 7 bases lay outside the gene matches. This CDR3 is CASSPVAGATYNEQFF. As DNA, the CDR3 is TGTGCCAGCAGCCCCGTAGCGGGAGCCACCTACAATGAGCAGTTCTTC. Full variable domain (outside the CDR3, taken from reference TRBV7-3 and TRBJ2-1): GAGVSQTPSNKVTEKGKYVELRCDPISGHTALYWYRQSLGQGPEFLIYFQGTGAADDSGLPNDRFFAVRPEGSVSTLKIQRTERGDSAVYLCASSPVAGATYNEQFFGPGTRLTVL.

This clone occurred a few times. Other DNA sequences in the sample encode the same CDR3. The chain is built from TRBV28 and TRBJ1-1; D might be TRBD1 (6 bases). V was pared by 3 bases and J by 2 bases, with 10 bases between. The CDR3 totals 14 residues. Germline CDR1 is MDHEN and CDR2 is SYDVKM. CDR3 sequence (DNA): TGTGCCAGCAGTTTCGACAGGAGAAACACTGAAGCTTTCTTT. Protein product: CASSFDRRNTEAFF.

CDR3 loop: CASSRQVLNTGELFF. In nucleotides, the CDR3 is TGCGCCAGCAGCCGACAGGTACTGAACACCGGGGAGCTGTTTTTT. The chain is built from TRBV4-1 and TRBJ2-2; tentative D call: TRBD1 (6 bases). The CDR3 is 15 amino acids. Germline V gene data show CDR1 as MGHRA and CDR2 as YSYEKL. Trimming left V 4 bases short and J 1 base short, with 10 bases between.

The chain employs TRBV5-1 and TRBJ2-5, with 10 bases that match TRBD1. Germline lookup yields CDR1 SGHRS and CDR2 YFSETQ. This CDR3 is 14 amino acids long. Unmatched junction bases numbered 5, after V lost 4 bases and J lost 5 bases. This CDR3 is CASSEGQGGETQYF. Written as DNA, the CDR3 is TGCGCCAGCAGCGAAGGACAGGGGGGCGAGACCCAGTACTTC.

V gene TRBV5-1 combines with J gene TRBJ2-1; 13 nucleotides match TRBD2. The V segment lost 0 bases and the J segment 11 bases; nucleotides outside the gene matches: 8. The CDR3 totals 16 residues. Germline assignment: CDR1 SGHRS and CDR2 YFSETQ. The CDR3 protein is CASSLVGLAGFAQQFF. Written as DNA, the CDR3 is TGCGCCAGCAGCTTGGTGGGACTAGCGGGATTTGCTCAGCAGTTCTTC.

Here the CDR3 DNA reads TGTGCCAGTAGTCCCCGGTTCATTAACACTGAAGCTTTCTTT. Its translation: CASSPRFINTEAFF. This sequence joins TRBV19 and TRBJ1-1; D not certain. Trimming cost V 5 bases and J 2 bases, with 12 bases left between them. Germline lookup yields CDR1 LNHDA and CDR2 SQIVND (reference sequence). The CDR3 runs to 14 residues.

This clone was found many times. The chain has TRBV2 and TRBJ1-5, with 8 bases lining up with TRBD1. Looked up from germline, CDR1 is SNHLY and CDR2 is FYNNEI. The length of the CDR3 is 17 residues. V lost 7 bases and J lost 7; bases outside the gene matches: 18. DNA for the CDR3: TGTGCCAGCAAAGAATTGCAGGACGGACAGGGAGGGCAGCCCCAGCATTTT. It codes for CASKELQDGQGGQPQHF.

The count of this clone is one. V gene TRBV6-5 combines with J gene TRBJ1-1; no definite D call. CDR3 length equals 14 residues. The germline V and J ends were trimmed by 2 bases and 4 bases, with 11 bases remaining between them. Germline CDR1 and CDR2: MNHEY and SVGAGI. In DNA, the CDR3 is TGTGCCAGCAGTTACGGTTCGTCAGGCACTGAAGCTTTCTTT. Its translation is CASSYGSSGTEAFF.